This T cell receptor beta chain was found in a study of blood T cell repertoires in COVID-19. Using immunoSEQ multiplex PCR, the repertoire was profiled, and TCRdb retains in-frame clones only, with some absent. Of around 370,000 clones in the sample, approximately 89% were seen once. The CDR3 is 16 residues long. Trimming stripped 9 bases from V and 8 bases from J, with 25 bases between. Germline CDR1 is LNHDA and CDR2 is SQIVND (reference sequence). This sequence joins TRBV19 and TRBJ1-4; D may be TRBD1 (5 bases). The receptor comes from a woman between 18 and 29 years old who had recovered from COVID-19. The specimen sequenced was peripheral blood. CDR3 amino acids: CASCPDNFLGGEKLFF. Here the CDR3 DNA reads TGTGCCAGCTGCCCGGACAATTTTTTGGGTGGGGAAAAACTGTTTTTT.